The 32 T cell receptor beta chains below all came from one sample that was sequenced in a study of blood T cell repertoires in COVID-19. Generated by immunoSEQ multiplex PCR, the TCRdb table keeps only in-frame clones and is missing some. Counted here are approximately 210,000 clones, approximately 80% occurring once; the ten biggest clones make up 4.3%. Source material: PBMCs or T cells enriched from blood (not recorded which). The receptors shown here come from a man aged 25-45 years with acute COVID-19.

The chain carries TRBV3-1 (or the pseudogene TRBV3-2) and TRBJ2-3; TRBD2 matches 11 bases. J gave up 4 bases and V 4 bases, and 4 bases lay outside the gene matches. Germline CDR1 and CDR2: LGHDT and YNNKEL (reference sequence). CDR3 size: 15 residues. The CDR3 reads CASSRSGGVADTQYF. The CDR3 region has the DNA TGTGCCAGCAGCCGTAGCGGGGGGGTGGCAGATACGCAGTATTTT.

For the CDR3, the DNA is TGTGCCAGCAGTACCCCTTTAGTACCCTACAATGAGCAGTTCTTC. Amino acids: CASSTPLVPYNEQFF. The rearrangement uses TRBV6-5 and TRBJ2-1; D remains unclear. Germline loops: CDR1 MNHEY, CDR2 SVGAGI. V was trimmed by 5 bases and J by 2 bases, leaving 13 bases between them. The CDR3 covers 15 residues.

In DNA, the CDR3 is TGTGCCAGCAGCTTCCCACAGGGGTTAGATGAGCAGTTCTTC. Amino acids: CASSFPQGLDEQFF. This sequence joins TRBV7-9 and TRBJ2-1, with TRBD1 matching 7 bases. The J segment lost 8 bases and the V segment lost 3 bases, leaving 7 bases of the junction unmatched. Germline V gives CDR1 SEHNR, CDR2 FQNEAQ (reference sequence). The CDR3 extends over 14 amino acids.

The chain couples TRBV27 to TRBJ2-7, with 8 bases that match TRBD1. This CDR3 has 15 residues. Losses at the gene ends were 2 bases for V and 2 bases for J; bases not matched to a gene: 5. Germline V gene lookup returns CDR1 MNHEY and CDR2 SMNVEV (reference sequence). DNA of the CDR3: TGTGCCAGCAGTTTAGGACAGGGCGGCACCTACGAGCAGTACTTC. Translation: CASSLGQGGTYEQYF.

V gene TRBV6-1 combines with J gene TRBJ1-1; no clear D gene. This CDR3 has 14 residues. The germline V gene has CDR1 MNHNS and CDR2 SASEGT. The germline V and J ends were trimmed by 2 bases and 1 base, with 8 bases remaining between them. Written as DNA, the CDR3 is TGTGCCAGCAGTGAATACATCGAGAACACTGAAGCTTTCTTT. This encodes CASSEYIENTEAFF.

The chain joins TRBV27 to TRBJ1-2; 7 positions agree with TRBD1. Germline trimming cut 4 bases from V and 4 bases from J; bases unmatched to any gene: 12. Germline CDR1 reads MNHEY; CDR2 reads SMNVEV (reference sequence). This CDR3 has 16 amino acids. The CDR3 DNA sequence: TGTGCCAGCAGTTACCATGGACAGGTGCGACCCTATGGCTACACCTTC. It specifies CASSYHGQVRPYGYTF.

CDR3 residues: CASGIYNEQFF. CDR3 sequence (DNA): TGCGCCAGCGGCATATACAATGAGCAGTTCTTC. V is TRBV5-1 and J is TRBJ2-1; no clear D. The CDR3 has 11 amino acids. Germline-derived CDR1 and CDR2 are SGHRS and YFSETQ. Trimming stripped 7 bases from V and 4 bases from J, with 6 bases between.

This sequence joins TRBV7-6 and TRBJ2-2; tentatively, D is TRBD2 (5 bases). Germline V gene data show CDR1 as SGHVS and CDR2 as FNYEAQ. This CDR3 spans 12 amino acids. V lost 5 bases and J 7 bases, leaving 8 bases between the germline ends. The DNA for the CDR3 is TGTGCCAGCAGCCCTCGGGACGGGGAGCTGTTTTTT. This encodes CASSPRDGELFF. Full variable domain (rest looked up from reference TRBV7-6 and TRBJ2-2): GAGVSQSPRYKVTKRGQDVALRCDPISGHVSLYWYRQALGQGPEFLTYFNYEAQQDKSGLPNDRFSAERPEGSISTLTIQRTEQRDSAMYRCASSPRDGELFFGEGSRLTVL.

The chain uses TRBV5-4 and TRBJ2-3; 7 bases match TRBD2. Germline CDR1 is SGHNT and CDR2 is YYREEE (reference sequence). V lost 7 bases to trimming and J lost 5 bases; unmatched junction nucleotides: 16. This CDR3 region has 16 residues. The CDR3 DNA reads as TGTGCCAGCTCGGGTTCGCAACTAGCGTGGGAAGATACGCAGTATTTT. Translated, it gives CASSGSQLAWEDTQYF. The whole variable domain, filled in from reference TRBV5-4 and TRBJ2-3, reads ETGVTQSPTHLIKTRGQQVTLRCSSQSGHNTVSWYQQALGQGPQFIFQYYREEENGRGNFPPRFSGLQFPNYSSELNVNALELDDSALYLCASSGSQLAWEDTQYFGPGTRLTVL.

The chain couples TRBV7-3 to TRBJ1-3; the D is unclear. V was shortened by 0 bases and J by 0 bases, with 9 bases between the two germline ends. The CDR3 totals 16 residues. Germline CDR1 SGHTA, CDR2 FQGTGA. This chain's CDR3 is CASSLTGQDSGNTIYF. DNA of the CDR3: TGTGCCAGCAGCTTAACGGGCCAGGACTCTGGAAACACCATATATTTT.

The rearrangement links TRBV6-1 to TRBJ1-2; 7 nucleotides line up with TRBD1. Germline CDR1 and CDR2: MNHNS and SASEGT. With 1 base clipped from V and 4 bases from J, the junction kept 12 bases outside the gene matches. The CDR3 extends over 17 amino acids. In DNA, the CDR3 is TGTGCCAGCAGTGAAGTGGCAGGGGGTAGTGCTCCCTATGGCTACACCTTC. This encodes CASSEVAGGSAPYGYTF.

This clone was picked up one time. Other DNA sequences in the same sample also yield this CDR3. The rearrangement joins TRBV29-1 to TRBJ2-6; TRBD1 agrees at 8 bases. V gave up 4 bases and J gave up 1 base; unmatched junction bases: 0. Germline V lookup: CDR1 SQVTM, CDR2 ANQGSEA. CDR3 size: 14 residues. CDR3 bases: TGCAGCGTTGGGACAGGGTCTGGGGCCAACGTCCTGACTTTC. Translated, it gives CSVGTGSGANVLTF.

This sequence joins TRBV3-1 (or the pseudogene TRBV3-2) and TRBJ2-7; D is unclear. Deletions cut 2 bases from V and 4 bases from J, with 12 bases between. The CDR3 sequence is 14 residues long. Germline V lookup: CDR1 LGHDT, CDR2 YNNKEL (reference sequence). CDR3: CASSQLERPYEQYF. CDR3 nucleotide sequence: TGTGCCAGCAGCCAACTAGAACGCCCGTACGAGCAGTACTTC.

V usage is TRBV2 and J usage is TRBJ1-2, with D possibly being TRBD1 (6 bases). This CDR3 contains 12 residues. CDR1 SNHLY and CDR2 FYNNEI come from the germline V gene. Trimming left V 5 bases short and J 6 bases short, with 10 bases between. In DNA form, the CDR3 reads TGTGCCAGCAGTCAACAGGGAGATGGCTACACCTTC. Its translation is CASSQQGDGYTF.

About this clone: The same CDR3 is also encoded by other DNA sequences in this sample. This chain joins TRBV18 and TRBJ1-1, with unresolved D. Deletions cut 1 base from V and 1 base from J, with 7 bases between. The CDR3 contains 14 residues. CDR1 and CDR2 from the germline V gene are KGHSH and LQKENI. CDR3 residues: CASSPLSGNTEAFF. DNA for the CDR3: TGTGCCAGCTCACCACTGTCCGGGAACACTGAAGCTTTCTTT.

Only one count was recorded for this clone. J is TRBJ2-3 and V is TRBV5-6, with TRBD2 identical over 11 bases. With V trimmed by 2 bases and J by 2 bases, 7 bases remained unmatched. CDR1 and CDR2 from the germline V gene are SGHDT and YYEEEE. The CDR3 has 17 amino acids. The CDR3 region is CASSFPLAGGFTDTQYF. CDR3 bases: TGTGCCAGCAGCTTCCCCCTAGCGGGGGGTTTCACAGATACGCAGTATTTT.

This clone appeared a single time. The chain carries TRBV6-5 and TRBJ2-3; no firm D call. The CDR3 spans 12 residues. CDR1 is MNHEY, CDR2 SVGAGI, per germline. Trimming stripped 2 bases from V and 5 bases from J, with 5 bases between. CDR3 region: CASSYPRDTQYF. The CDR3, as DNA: TGTGCCAGCAGTTACCCGAGAGATACGCAGTATTTT.

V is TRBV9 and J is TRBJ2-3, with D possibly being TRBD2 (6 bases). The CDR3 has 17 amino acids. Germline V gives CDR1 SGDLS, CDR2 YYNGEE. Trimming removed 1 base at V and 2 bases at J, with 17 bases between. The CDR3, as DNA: TGTGCCAGCAGCGTAATCGGCCACGGGGGTTCCACAGATACGCAGTATTTT. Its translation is CASSVIGHGGSTDTQYF.

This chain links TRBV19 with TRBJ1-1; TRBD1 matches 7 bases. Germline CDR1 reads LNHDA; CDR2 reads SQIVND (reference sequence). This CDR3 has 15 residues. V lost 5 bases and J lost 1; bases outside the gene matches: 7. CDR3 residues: CASSFPGQRNTEAFF. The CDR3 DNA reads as TGTGCCAGTAGTTTCCCGGGACAGCGGAACACTGAAGCTTTCTTT. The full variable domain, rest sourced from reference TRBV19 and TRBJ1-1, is DGGITQSPKYLFRKEGQNVTLSCEQNLNHDAMYWYRQDPGQGLRLIYYSQIVNDFQKGDIAEGYSVSREKKESFPLTVTSAQKNPTAFYLCASSFPGQRNTEAFFGQGTRLTVV.

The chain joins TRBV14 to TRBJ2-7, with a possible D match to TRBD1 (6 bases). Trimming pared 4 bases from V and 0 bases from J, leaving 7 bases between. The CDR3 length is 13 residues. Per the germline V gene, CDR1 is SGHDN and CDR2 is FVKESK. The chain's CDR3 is CASSPDSSYEQYF. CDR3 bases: TGTGCCAGCAGCCCGGACAGCTCCTACGAGCAGTACTTC.

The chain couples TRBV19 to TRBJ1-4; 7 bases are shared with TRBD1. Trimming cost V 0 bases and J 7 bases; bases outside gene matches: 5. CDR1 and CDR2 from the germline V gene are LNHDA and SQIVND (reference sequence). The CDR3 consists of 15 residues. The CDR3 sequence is CASSIEGGMAEKLFF. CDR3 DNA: TGTGCCAGTAGTATAGAAGGGGGCATGGCTGAAAAACTGTTTTTT.

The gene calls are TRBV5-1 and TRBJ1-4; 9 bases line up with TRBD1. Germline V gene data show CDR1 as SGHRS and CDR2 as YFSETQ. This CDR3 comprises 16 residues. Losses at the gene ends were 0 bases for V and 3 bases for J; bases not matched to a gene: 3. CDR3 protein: CASSLDGQGSNEKLFF. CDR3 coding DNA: TGCGCCAGCAGCTTGGACGGACAGGGGTCTAATGAAAAACTGTTTTTT.

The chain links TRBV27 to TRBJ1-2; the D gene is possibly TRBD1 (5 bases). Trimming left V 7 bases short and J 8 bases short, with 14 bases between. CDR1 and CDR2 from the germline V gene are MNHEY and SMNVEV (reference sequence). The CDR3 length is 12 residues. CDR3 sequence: CASTSQGEGYTF. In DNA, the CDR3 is TGTGCCAGCACCAGCCAAGGGGAAGGCTACACCTTC.

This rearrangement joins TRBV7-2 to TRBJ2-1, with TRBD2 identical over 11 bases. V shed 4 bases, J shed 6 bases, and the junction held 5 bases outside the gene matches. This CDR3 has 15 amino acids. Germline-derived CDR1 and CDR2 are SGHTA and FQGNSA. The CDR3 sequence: CASSYSGGVSNEQFF. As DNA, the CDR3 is TGTGCCAGCAGCTATAGCGGGGGGGTGTCCAATGAGCAGTTCTTC.

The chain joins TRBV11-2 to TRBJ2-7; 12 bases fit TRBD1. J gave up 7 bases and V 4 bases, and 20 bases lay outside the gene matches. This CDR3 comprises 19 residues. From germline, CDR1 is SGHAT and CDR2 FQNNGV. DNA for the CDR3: TGTGCCAGCAGCTCTAGCGGCCGCGCCGGGACAGGGGGCACATGGGAGCAGTACTTC. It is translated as CASSSSGRAGTGGTWEQYF. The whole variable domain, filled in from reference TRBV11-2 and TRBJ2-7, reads EAGVAQSPRYKIIEKRQSVAFWCNPISGHATLYWYQQILGQGPKLLIQFQNNGVVDDSQLPKDRFSAERLKGVDSTLKIQPAKLEDSAVYLCASSSSGRAGTGGTWEQYFGPGTRLTVT.

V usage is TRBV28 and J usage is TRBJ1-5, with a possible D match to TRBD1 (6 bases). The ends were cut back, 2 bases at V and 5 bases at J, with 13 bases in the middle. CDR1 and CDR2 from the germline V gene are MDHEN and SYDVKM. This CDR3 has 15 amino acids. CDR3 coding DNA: TGTGCCAGCAGTTTAACGGGGGGCCCTTATCAGCCCCAGCATTTT. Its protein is CASSLTGGPYQPQHF.

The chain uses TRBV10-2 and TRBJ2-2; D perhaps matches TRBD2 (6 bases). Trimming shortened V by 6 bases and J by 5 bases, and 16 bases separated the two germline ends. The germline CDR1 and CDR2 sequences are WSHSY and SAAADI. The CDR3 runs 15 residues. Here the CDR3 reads CASSATSRDTGELFF. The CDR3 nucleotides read TGCGCCAGCAGCGCCACTAGCAGAGATACCGGGGAGCTGTTTTTT.

This chain's CDR3 is CASSPEGQKLNEQFF. The DNA of the CDR3 is TGCGCCAGCAGCCCAGAGGGACAGAAACTCAATGAGCAGTTCTTC. V gene TRBV5-1 combines with J gene TRBJ2-1, with TRBD1 identical over 7 bases. V dropped 4 bases and J dropped 6; count of bases not matched to a gene: 10. The germline gives CDR1 SGHRS, CDR2 YFSETQ. The CDR3 sequence is 15 residues long.

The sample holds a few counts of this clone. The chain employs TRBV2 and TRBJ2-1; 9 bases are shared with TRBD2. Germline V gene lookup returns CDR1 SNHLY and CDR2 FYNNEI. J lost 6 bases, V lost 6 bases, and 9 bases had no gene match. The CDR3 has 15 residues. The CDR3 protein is CASRSRGGASNEQFF. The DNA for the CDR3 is TGTGCCAGCAGGAGTCGCGGGGGGGCCTCCAATGAGCAGTTCTTC.

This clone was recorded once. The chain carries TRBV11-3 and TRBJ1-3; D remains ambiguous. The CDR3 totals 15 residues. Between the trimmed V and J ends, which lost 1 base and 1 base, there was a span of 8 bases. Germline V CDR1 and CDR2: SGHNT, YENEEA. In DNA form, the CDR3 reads TGTGCCAGCAGCTTAGGACCCGGGTCTGGAAACACCATATATTTT. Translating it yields CASSLGPGSGNTIYF.

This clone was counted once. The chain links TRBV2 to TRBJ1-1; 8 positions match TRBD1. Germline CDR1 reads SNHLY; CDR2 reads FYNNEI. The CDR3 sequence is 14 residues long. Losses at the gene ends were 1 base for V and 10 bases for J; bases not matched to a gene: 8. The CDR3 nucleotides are TGTGCCAGCAGTGAAGGGCAGGGGGCGCGAGGAGCTTTCTTT. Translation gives CASSEGQGARGAFF.

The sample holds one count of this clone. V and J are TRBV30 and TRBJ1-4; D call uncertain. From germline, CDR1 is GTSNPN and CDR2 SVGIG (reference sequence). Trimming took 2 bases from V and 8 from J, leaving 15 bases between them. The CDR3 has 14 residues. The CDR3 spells CAWSRGVSEEKLFF. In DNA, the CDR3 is TGTGCCTGGAGTCGTGGAGTATCAGAGGAAAAACTGTTTTTT.